This T cell receptor beta chain was captured in a study of T cell repertoires in cytomegalovirus infection. Whole-study context: Used in the study were CMV epitopes, some recently identified and HLA-C-restricted, others well-studied and HLA-B-restricted.

TCRdb independently ran MiXCR on the reads; one entry per CDR3 protein. The data show 450,000 to 600,000 distinct CDR3 sequences, more than 40% seen once. Germline V gives CDR1 MNHEY, CDR2 SVGEGT. Trimming removed 3 bases at V and 0 bases at J, with 15 bases between. This CDR3 is 17 amino acids long. Comments on this clonotype: Its specificity is not known.

This specimen consisted of cultured PBMCs, obtained from culture after CMV antigen stimulation. The source of this sequence is a human donor in good health (CMV status not recorded). Some clones in this sample may be carry-over from other donors' samples. This chain connects TRBV6-2 or TRBV6-3 to TRBJ2-1, with unresolved D. CDR3: CASSYPAGRSSYNEQFF. DNA for the CDR3: TGTGCCAGCAGTTATCCGGCCGGGCGCAGCTCCTACAATGAGCAGTTCTTC.